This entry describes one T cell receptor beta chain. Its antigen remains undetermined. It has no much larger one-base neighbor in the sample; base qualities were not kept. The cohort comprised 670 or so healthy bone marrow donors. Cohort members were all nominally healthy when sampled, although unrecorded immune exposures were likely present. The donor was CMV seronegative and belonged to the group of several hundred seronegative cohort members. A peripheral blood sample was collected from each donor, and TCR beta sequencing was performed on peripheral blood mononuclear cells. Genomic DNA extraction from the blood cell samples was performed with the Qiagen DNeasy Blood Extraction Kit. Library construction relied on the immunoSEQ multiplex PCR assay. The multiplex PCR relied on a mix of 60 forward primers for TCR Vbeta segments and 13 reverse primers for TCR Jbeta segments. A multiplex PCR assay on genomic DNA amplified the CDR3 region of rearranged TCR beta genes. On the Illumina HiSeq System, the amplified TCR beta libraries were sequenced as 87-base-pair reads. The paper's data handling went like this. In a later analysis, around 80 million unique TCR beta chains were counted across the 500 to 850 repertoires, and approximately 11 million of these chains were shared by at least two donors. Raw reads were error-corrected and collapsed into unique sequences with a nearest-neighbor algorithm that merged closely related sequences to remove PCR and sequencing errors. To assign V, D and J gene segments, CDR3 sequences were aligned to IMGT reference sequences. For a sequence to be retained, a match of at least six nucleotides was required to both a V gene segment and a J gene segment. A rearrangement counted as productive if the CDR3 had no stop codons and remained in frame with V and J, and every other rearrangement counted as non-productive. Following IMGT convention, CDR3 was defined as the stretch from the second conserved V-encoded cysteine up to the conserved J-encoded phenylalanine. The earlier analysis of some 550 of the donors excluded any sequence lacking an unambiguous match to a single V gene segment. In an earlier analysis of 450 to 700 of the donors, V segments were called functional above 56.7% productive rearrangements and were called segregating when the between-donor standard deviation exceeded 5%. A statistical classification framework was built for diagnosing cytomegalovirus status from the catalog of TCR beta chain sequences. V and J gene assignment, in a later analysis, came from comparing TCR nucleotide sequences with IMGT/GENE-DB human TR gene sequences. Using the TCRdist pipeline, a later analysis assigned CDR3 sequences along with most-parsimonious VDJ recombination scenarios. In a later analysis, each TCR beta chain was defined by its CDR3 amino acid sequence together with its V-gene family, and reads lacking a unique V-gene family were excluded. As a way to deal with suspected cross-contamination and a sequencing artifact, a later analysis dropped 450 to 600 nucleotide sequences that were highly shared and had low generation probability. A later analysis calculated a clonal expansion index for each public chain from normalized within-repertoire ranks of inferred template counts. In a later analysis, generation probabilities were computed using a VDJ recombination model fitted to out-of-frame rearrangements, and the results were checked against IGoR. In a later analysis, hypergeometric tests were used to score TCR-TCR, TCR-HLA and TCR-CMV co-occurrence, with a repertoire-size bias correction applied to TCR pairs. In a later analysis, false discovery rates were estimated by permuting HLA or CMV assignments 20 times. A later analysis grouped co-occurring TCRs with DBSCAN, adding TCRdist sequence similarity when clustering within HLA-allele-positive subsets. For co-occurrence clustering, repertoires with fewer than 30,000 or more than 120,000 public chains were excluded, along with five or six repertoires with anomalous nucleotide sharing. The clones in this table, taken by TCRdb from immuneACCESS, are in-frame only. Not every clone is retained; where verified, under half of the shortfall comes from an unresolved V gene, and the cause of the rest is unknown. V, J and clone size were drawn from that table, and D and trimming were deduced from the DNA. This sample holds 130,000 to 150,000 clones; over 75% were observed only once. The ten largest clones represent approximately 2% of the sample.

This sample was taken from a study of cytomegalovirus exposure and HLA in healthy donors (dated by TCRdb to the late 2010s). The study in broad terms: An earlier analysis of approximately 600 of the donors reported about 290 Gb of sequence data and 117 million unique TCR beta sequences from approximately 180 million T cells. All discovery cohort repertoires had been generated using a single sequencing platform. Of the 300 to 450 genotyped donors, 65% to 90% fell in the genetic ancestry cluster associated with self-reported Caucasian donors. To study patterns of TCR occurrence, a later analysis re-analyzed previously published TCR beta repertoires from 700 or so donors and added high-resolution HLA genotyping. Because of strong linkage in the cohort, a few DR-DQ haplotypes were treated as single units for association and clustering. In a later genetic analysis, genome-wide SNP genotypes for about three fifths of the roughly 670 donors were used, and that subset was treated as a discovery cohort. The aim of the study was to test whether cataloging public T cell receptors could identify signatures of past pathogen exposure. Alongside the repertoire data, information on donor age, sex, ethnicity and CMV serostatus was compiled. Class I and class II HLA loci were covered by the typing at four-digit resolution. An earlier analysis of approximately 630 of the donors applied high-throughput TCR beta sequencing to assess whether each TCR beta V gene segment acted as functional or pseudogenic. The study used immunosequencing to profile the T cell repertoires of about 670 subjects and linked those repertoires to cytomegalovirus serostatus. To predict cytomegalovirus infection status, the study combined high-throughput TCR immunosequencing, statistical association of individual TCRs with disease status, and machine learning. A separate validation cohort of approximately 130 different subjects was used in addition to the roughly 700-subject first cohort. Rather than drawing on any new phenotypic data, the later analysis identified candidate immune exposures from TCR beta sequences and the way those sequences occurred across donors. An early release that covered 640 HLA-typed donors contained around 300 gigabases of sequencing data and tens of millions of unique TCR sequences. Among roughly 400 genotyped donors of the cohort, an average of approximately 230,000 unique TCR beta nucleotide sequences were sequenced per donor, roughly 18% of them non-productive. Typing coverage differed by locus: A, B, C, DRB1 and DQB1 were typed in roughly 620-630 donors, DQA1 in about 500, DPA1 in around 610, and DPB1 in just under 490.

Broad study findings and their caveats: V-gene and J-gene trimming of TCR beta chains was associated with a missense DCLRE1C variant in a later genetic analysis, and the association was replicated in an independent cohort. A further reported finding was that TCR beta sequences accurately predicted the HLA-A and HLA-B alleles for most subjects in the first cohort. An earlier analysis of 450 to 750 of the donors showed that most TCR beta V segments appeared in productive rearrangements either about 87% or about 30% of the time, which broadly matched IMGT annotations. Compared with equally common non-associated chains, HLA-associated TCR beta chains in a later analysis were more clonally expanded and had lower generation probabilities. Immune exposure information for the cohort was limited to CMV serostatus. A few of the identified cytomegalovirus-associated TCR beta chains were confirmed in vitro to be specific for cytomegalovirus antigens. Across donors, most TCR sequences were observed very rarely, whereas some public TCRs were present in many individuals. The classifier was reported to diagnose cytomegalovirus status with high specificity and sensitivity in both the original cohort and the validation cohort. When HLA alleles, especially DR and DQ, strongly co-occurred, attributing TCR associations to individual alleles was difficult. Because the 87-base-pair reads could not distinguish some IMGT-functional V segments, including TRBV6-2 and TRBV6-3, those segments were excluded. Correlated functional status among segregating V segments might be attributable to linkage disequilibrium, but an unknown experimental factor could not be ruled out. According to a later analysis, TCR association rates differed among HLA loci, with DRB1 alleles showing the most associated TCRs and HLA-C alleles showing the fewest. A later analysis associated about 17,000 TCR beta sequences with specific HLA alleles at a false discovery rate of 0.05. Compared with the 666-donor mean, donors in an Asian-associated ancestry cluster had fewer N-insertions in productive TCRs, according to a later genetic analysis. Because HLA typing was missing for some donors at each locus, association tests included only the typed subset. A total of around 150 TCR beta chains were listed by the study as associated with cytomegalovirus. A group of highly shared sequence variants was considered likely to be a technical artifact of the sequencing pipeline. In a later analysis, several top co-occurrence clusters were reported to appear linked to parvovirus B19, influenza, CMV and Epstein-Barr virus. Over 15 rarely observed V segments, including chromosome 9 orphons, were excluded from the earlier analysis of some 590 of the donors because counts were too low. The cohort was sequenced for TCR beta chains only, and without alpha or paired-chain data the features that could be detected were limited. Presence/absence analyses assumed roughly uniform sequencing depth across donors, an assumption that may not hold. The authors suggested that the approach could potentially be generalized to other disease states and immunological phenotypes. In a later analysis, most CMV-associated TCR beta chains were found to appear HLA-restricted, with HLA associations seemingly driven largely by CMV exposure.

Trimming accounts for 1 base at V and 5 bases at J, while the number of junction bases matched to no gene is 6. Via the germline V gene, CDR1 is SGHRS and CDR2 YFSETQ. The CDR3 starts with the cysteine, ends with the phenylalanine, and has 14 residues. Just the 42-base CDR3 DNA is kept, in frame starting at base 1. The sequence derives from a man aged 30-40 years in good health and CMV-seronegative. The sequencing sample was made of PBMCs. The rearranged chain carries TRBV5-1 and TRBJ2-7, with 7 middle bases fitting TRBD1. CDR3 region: CASSLRKGADEQYF. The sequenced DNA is TGCGCCAGCAGCTTGAGGAAGGGGGCGGACGAGCAGTACTTC. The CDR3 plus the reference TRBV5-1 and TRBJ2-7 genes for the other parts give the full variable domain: KAGVTQTPRYLIKTRGQQVTLSCSPISGHRSVSWYQQTPGQGLQFLFEYFSETQRNKGNFPGRFSGRQFSNSRSEMNVSTLELGDSALYLCASSLRKGADEQYFGPGTRLTVT.